This T cell receptor beta chain was captured in a study of beta chain features in type 1 diabetes. Study-level findings and limits: In type 1 diabetes patients, VDJ junctions had fewer insertions; deletions at these junctions were more frequent.

The CDR3 has 18 residues. Germline V gene lookup returns CDR1 SGHAT and CDR2 FQNNGV. V dropped 5 bases and J dropped 2 bases, with 22 bases sitting between them. As to this clone: Its antigen is unknown.

Of the isolated RNA, all was reverse transcribed, and so the sequenced material was expressed TCRB transcripts. Some clones are missing from TCRdb's copy, which holds only in-frame ones; the method was immunoSEQ multiplex PCR. The sample has about 360,000 clones; roughly 12% are singletons. The receptor comes from a man between 18 and 29 years old in good health. The sequenced sample was naive CD4+ T cells from blood. The V and J genes are TRBV11-2 and TRBJ2-1, with D perhaps matching TRBD1 (5 bases). The CDR3 region has the DNA TGTGCCAGCAGCCAGTGGGGTCGCAGGGCCACCCCCTACAATGAGCAGTTCTTC. Translated: CASSQWGRRATPYNEQFF.